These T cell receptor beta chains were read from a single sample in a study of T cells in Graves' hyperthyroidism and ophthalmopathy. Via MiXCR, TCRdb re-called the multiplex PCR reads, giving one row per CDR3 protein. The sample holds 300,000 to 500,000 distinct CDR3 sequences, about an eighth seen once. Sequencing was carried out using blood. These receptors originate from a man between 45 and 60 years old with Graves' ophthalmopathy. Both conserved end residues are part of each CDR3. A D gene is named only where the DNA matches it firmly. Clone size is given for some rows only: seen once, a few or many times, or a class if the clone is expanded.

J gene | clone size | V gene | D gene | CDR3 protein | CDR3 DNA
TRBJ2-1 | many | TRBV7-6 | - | CASSLVESNEQFF | TGTGCCAGCAGCTTAGTCGAGTCCAATGAGCAGTTCTTC
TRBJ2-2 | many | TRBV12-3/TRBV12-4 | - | CASSFIRSYTGELFF | TGTGCCAGCAGTTTTATCAGGTCATACACCGGGGAGCTGTTTTTT
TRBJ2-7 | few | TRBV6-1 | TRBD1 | CASSQLGTGSFYEQYF | TGTGCCAGCAGCCAACTGGGGACAGGGTCCTTCTACGAGCAGTACTTC
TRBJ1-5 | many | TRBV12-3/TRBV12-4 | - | CASGRVGQPQHF | TGTGCCAGCGGACGGGTCGGTCAGCCCCAGCATTTT
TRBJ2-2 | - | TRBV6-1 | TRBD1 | CASSVPSQGLTGELFF | TGTGCCAGCAGTGTCCCCTCACAGGGGCTCACCGGGGAGCTGTTTTTT
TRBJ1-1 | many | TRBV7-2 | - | CASSSQKYSLRAEAFF | TGTGCCAGCAGCTCGCAAAAGTACAGTCTTAGGGCTGAAGCTTTCTTT
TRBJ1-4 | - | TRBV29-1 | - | CSARQARSEKLFF | TGCAGCGCCCGACAGGCCCGAAGTGAAAAACTGTTTTTT
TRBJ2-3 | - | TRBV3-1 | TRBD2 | CASSPETGTSGRAGSTDTQYF | TGTGCCAGCAGTCCGGAAACAGGGACTAGCGGGAGGGCCGGCAGCACAGATACGCAGTATTTT
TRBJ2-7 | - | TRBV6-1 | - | CASSEFDRGYEQYF | TGTGCCAGCAGTGAATTTGACAGAGGATACGAGCAGTACTTC
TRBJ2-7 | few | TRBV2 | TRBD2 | CASSPFTGTTYPYEQYF | TGTGCCAGCAGCCCATTTACCGGGACTACCTACCCCTACGAGCAGTACTTC
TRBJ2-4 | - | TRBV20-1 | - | CSARDSGQAKNIQYF | TGCAGTGCTAGAGATTCGGGGCAAGCCAAAAACATTCAGTACTTC
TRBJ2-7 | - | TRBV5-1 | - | CASSLPGSSVAVLDEQYF | TGCGCCAGCAGCTTGCCAGGCTCCAGCGTAGCGGTATTGGACGAGCAGTACTTC
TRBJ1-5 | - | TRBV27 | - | CASSPSTYGSNQPQHF | TGTGCCAGCAGTCCATCCACGTATGGGAGCAATCAGCCCCAGCATTTT
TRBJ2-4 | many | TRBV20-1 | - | CSASRRTTRGNIQYF | TGCAGTGCTAGTAGGCGGACTACGAGGGGGAACATTCAGTACTTC
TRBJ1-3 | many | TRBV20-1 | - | CSARDLGLDSGNTIYF | TGCAGTGCTAGAGATCTGGGTCTAGACTCTGGAAACACCATATATTTT
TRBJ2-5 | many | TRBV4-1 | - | CASSLQTAFQETQYF | TGCGCCAGCAGCCTACAGACAGCCTTCCAAGAGACCCAGTACTTC
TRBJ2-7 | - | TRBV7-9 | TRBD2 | CASSLITSGASPYEQYF | TGTGCCAGCAGCTTAATAACTAGCGGGGCAAGTCCCTACGAGCAGTACTTC
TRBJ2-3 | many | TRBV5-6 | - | CASSFGTSFASDTQYF | TGTGCCAGCAGCTTCGGGACGTCCTTCGCCTCCGATACGCAGTATTTT